This is a list of T cell receptor beta chains from one sample in a study of vaccination effects on CD4 cells after COVID-19. The antigens these receptors bind are not known. Sequenced by immunoSEQ multiplex PCR; TCRdb stores in-frame clones only, minus some. The sample includes 35,000 to 50,000 clones, just over 75% of them seen just once. Sequenced here: CD4+ T cells from PBMCs cultured with SARS-CoV-2 spike peptides, sampled before COVID-19 vaccination. These receptors were obtained from a human donor who received a COVID-19 vaccine. Each CDR3 is given without its conserved first and last residue.

v_call cdr3_aa
TRBV29-1 SVDEGASETQY
TRBV5-8 ASSLDREYQPQH
TRBV11-2 ASSLGAGGAYGYT
TRBV11-1 ASSLFGGHNTGELF
TRBV19 ASSYLNTIY
TRBV10-2 ASSVASGGAGVEQF
TRBV18 ASSPQGAVTGELF
TRBV19 ASSVDRGEQF
TRBV5-5 ASSFITGGDQPQH
TRBV7-2 ASSAPGQRNQPQH
TRBV18 ASSGGQGETQY
TRBV30 AWSRARTGNPSGANVLT
TRBV2 ASSDTVSSTDTQY
TRBV5-6 ASSDLGQEYEKLF
TRBV4-3 ASSQGIAGGPWLTDTQY
TRBV2 ASSPERTDTQY
TRBV4-2 ASSQETGALDTEAF
TRBV24-1 ATSGGYSDTQY
TRBV18 ASSRDLAGNTIY
TRBV9 ASSGPTGGFAPLH
TRBV6-6 ASSSGGSDFGTQY
TRBV19 ASSILLVTAGARQPQH
TRBV2 ASRATRNQETQY
TRBV12-3/TRBV12-4 ASGVLTGELF
TRBV24-1 ATSGSNTQY
TRBV19 ASMRGGSETQY
TRBV7-3 ASSLIKGPEAF
TRBV19 ASSIGGGGGQETQY
TRBV5-1 ASSFGSVGVEETQY
TRBV27 ASSSPRGGGSYDGELF
TRBV4-1 ASSQVGTGNYGYT
TRBV18 ASSPLFQGTETQY
TRBV5-1 ASSLAGEGIGTEAF
TRBV24-1 ATSDRGRGGIGGNQPQH
TRBV19 ASSIQGGEDQETQY
TRBV21-1 ASSKAAQRYGYT
TRBV2 ASSRDRGITEAF
TRBV18 ASSPSQGHNEQF
TRBV5-1 ASIGVQGELF
TRBV19 ASSINRGFAGQPQH
TRBV12-3/TRBV12-4 ASSLAAAGTQY
TRBV10-2 ASRGQNSPLH
TRBV30 AWAKDRGNTDTQY
TRBV5-4 ASSLQGLLNTEAF
TRBV2 ASTRDSPYGYT
TRBV24-1 ATSGTTGLAYNEQF
TRBV10-1 ASSESIPGELF
TRBV29-1 SGGLTGGADTQY
TRBV12-3/TRBV12-4 ASSFLAAGGYT
TRBV7-3 ASSLMGQTYNEQF
TRBV5-1 ASSLGQVTQETQY
TRBV6-5 ASSRWIAQETQY
TRBV10-3 AISESIQGAGELF